The 32 T cell receptor beta chains below all came from one sample that was sequenced in a study of CD8 T cells in Susac syndrome. A quantity of roughly 0.5 to 1 ug RNA underwent reverse transcription using random hexamers. MiXCR, applied by TCRdb to the immunoSEQ multiplex PCR reads, yields one record per CDR3 protein. The repertoire consists of 200,000 or so distinct CDR3 sequences, with around 96% occurring once and the leading ten covering under 0.095%. Sequencing input: CD4+ T cells from PBMCs. The source of these receptors is a human donor with multiple sclerosis.

J is TRBJ1-2 and V is TRBV15; D is undetermined. Deletions cut 0 bases from V and 4 bases from J, with 12 bases between. This CDR3 spans 15 amino acids. CDR1 and CDR2 (germline): LNHNV, YYDKDF (reference sequence). The CDR3 bases are TGTGCCACCAGCAGAGATCGGGCGATGGGCTATGGCTACACCTTC. Its translation: CATSRDRAMGYGYTF.

This chain links TRBV3-1 with TRBJ2-7; maybe TRBD1 (5 bases). From germline, CDR1 is LGHDT and CDR2 YNNKEL (reference sequence). The V gene lost 1 base and the J gene lost 7 bases, with 8 bases spanning the gap. This CDR3 region has 12 residues. The CDR3 spells CASSQANREQYF. The CDR3 region has the DNA TGTGCCAGCAGCCAAGCGAACAGGGAGCAGTACTTC.

The V call is TRBV7-9, the J call TRBJ1-2; D call uncertain. Germline V gene lookup returns CDR1 SEHNR and CDR2 FQNEAQ (reference sequence). The ends were cut back, 8 bases at V and 3 bases at J, with 7 bases in the middle. CDR3 length equals 11 residues. Here the CDR3 DNA reads TGTGCCAGCGGCGCCTACTATGGCTACACCTTC. Protein product: CASGAYYGYTF.

The chain has TRBV12-3 or TRBV12-4 and TRBJ2-1; D is perhaps TRBD2 (6 bases). The CDR3 is 13 residues long. The ends were cut back, 4 bases at V and 5 bases at J, with 9 bases in the middle. The chain's CDR3 is CASSYGSNNEQFF. CDR3 in DNA: TGTGCCAGCAGTTACGGGAGCAACAATGAGCAGTTCTTC.

The chain carries TRBV4-2 and TRBJ2-3; TRBD2 might be the D (6 bases). Germline assignment: CDR1 LGHNA and CDR2 YNFKEQ. The V end lost 4 bases, the J end lost 4 bases, and 18 bases lay between the germline ends. The length of the CDR3 is 16 residues. The chain's CDR3 is CASSPYAGNGADTQYF. CDR3 DNA: TGTGCCAGCAGCCCCTACGCGGGGAATGGGGCAGATACGCAGTATTTT.

V is TRBV20-1 and J is TRBJ2-2; perhaps TRBD2 as D (5 bases). CDR1 and CDR2 from the germline V gene are DFQATT and SNEGSKA (reference sequence). This CDR3 contains 13 residues. V was cut by 6 bases and J by 5 bases, with 13 bases left in between. This chain's CDR3 is CSARPRETGELFF. CDR3 DNA: TGCAGTGCCAGACCGAGGGAAACCGGGGAGCTGTTTTTT.

This chain uses TRBV7-9 with TRBJ2-1, with a possible D match to TRBD2 (6 bases). V was shortened by 1 base and J by 7 bases, with 14 bases between the two germline ends. The CDR3 is 15 amino acids. The germline V gene encodes CDR1 SEHNR and CDR2 FQNEAQ (reference sequence). The CDR3 DNA reads TGTGCCAGCAGCTTAGGGGCGGGGCCCGGGAATGAGCAGTTCTTC. This translates into CASSLGAGPGNEQFF.

V gene TRBV4-2 combines with J gene TRBJ2-7, with no clear D. The germline V gene has CDR1 LGHNA and CDR2 YNFKEQ. CDR3 size: 14 residues. Deletions cut 2 bases from V and 0 bases from J, with 8 bases between. CDR3 residues: CASSQTGISYEQYF. The CDR3 region has the DNA TGTGCCAGCAGCCAAACTGGGATCTCCTACGAGCAGTACTTC.

The chain links TRBV6-1 to TRBJ2-5, with a tentative D call TRBD2 (6 bases). Trimming removed 3 bases at V and 2 bases at J, with 16 bases between. There are 16 residues in the CDR3. The germline V gene encodes CDR1 MNHNS and CDR2 SASEGT. The CDR3 DNA reads TGTGCCAGCAGTGATTTCGCGAACGCGGGACAAGAGACCCAGTACTTC. It specifies CASSDFANAGQETQYF.

This sequence joins TRBV27 and TRBJ2-3; perhaps D is TRBD1 or TRBD2 (5 bases each). The CDR3 totals 14 residues. Trimming cost V 10 bases and J 6 bases, with 20 bases left between them. Germline assignment: CDR1 MNHEY and CDR2 SMNVEV (reference sequence). Here the CDR3 DNA reads TGTGCCACCTCGTCCCGGGACGCCGTTGATACGCAGTATTTT. Its protein product is CATSSRDAVDTQYF.

This sequence joins TRBV7-2 and TRBJ1-3; D is undetermined. The germline V and J ends were trimmed by 8 bases and 4 bases, with 12 bases remaining between them. The CDR3 has 13 amino acids. Germline CDR1 SGHTA, CDR2 FQGNSA. This CDR3 reads CASGPELGNTIYF. The DNA for the CDR3 is TGTGCCAGCGGGCCAGAGTTAGGAAACACCATATATTTT.

The chain joins TRBV15 to TRBJ2-7; the D call may be TRBD1 or TRBD2 (7 bases each). CDR3 length: 16 amino acids. Germline CDR1 reads LNHNV; CDR2 reads YYDKDF (reference sequence). Trimming took off 1 base at V and 1 base at J, with 14 bases between the two ends. This chain's CDR3 is CATSRVRGGPSYEQYF. CDR3 in DNA: TGTGCCACCAGCAGAGTCAGGGGGGGGCCATCCTACGAGCAGTACTTC.

The rearrangement joins TRBV20-1 to TRBJ1-2; TRBD1 agrees at 8 bases. The germline V gene has CDR1 DFQATT and CDR2 SNEGSKA (reference sequence). CDR3 length: 13 amino acids. The V gene end was trimmed by 3 bases and the J gene end by 7 bases; junction bases not matched to a gene: 7. CDR3 bases: TGCAGTGCTAGTAGCCAGGGGGCCACTGGCTACACCTTC. It specifies CSASSQGATGYTF.

This clonotype has just one count. V is TRBV6-1 and J is TRBJ2-3, with TRBD1 as a possible D gene (6 bases). In germline, CDR1 is MNHNS, CDR2 SASEGT. The CDR3 spans 16 residues. The V and J ends lost 7 bases and 0 bases respectively, with 17 bases between them. DNA for the CDR3: TGTGCCAGCAATGGGGGCAGCCATCCTAGCACAGATACGCAGTATTTT. As protein: CASNGGSHPSTDTQYF.

This chain links TRBV7-9 with TRBJ1-2; D is uncertain. This CDR3 comprises 13 residues. CDR1 is SEHNR and CDR2 is FQNEAQ in the germline V gene (reference sequence). With 5 bases removed from V and 9 bases from J, the gap between germline ends came to 16 bases. The CDR3 is CASSPPGSGSYTF. The DNA for the CDR3 is TGTGCCAGCAGCCCCCCGGGCTCCGGGAGCTACACCTTC.

This chain uses TRBV29-1 with TRBJ1-4, with D perhaps matching TRBD1 (5 bases). The V and J ends lost 6 bases and 0 bases respectively, with 8 bases between them. The CDR3 is made up of 13 amino acids. Germline-derived CDR1 and CDR2 are SQVTM and ANQGSEA. CDR3 residues: CSVTGATNEKLFF. In DNA form, the CDR3 reads TGCAGCGTAACAGGTGCAACTAATGAAAAACTGTTTTTT.

This chain uses TRBV7-2 with TRBJ2-3; TRBD2 might be the D (6 bases). V gave up 5 bases and J gave up 8 bases, with 14 bases separating them. From germline, CDR1 is SGHTA and CDR2 FQGNSA. CDR3 length: 13 amino acids. CDR3 nucleotides: TGTGCCAGCAGCCCCCAACGGGACTTTACGCAGTATTTT. It translates to CASSPQRDFTQYF.

The chain joins TRBV9 to TRBJ2-1; 8 bases are a match to TRBD2. The CDR3 is 16 residues long. The J segment lost 0 bases and the V segment lost 8 bases, leaving 10 bases of the junction unmatched. CDR1 and CDR2 (germline): SGDLS, YYNGEE. DNA for the CDR3: TGTGCCAGTTCATACATAGCGGGGAGCTCCTACAATGAGCAGTTCTTC. Protein product: CASSYIAGSSYNEQFF.

CDR3 nucleotide sequence: TGTGCCTGGGCACGAATATGGGCCCCGGCCACCATATATTTT. Amino acids: CAWARIWAPATIYF. This chain connects TRBV30 to TRBJ1-3; D remains ambiguous. In germline, CDR1 is GTSNPN, CDR2 SVGIG (reference sequence). The V gene lost 5 bases and the J gene lost 9 bases, with 20 bases spanning the gap. The CDR3 runs to 14 residues.

V usage is TRBV29-1 and J usage is TRBJ2-1, with 8 bases lining up with TRBD2. The CDR3 has 14 amino acids. After removal of 7 bases from V and 6 bases from J, the junction contained 11 bases not matched to a gene. Per germline, CDR1 SQVTM and CDR2 ANQGSEA. In nucleotides, the CDR3 is TGCAGCGCCTCTGGGCTAGCGGGCACCAATGAGCAGTTCTTC. It encodes CSASGLAGTNEQFF.

The chain couples TRBV24-1 to TRBJ2-6, with TRBD1 matching 8 bases. The junction had 10 bases not matched to a gene; V was cut back by 9 bases and J by 4 bases. The CDR3 has 16 amino acids. Germline CDR1 KGHDR, CDR2 SFDVKD. The CDR3: CATSTGESPGANVLTF. The DNA for the CDR3 is TGTGCCACCTCGACAGGGGAATCTCCCGGGGCCAACGTCCTGACTTTC.

The chain is built from TRBV20-1 and TRBJ2-7, with D possibly being TRBD1 (6 bases). CDR1 and CDR2 (germline): DFQATT, SNEGSKA (reference sequence). The CDR3 runs 13 residues. V was trimmed by 3 bases and J by 3 bases, leaving 12 bases between them. CDR3 DNA: TGCAGTGCTAGTTCGGACAGTCTCTACGAGCAGTACTTC. It codes for CSASSDSLYEQYF.

The chain links TRBV3-1 to TRBJ2-2; D might be TRBD2 (5 bases). The CDR3 spans 15 residues. V was shortened by 4 bases and J by 3 bases, with 12 bases between the two germline ends. Germline CDR1 is LGHDT and CDR2 is YNNKEL (reference sequence). The CDR3 bases are TGTGCCAGCAGCCCGTCGGGGATGTACACCGGGGAGCTGTTTTTT. This codes for CASSPSGMYTGELFF.

The rearrangement links TRBV5-4 to TRBJ2-1, with 10 bases matching TRBD2. Germline loops: CDR1 SGHNT, CDR2 YYREEE (reference sequence). The CDR3 is 14 residues long. Trimming took 2 bases from V and 7 from J; bases not matched to a gene: 3. The DNA for the CDR3 is TGTGCCAGCAGCTTAGCGGGAGGGAAGAATGAGCAGTTCTTC. Translating gives CASSLAGGKNEQFF.

The V gene is TRBV7-9, the J gene TRBJ1-6; 8 bases agree with TRBD1. The J segment lost 1 base and the V segment lost 5 bases, leaving 1 base of the junction unmatched. Germline assignment: CDR1 SEHNR and CDR2 FQNEAQ (reference sequence). This CDR3 is built from 15 residues. The chain's CDR3 is CASSRQGSYNSPLHF. The CDR3 DNA follows: TGTGCCAGCAGCCGACAGGGGTCCTATAATTCACCCCTCCACTTT.

The sample holds one count of this clonotype. V usage is TRBV24-1 and J usage is TRBJ2-1; D gene ambiguous. Germline loops: CDR1 KGHDR, CDR2 SFDVKD. Trimming removed 3 bases at V and 8 bases at J, with 19 bases between. The CDR3 loop spans 16 amino acids. The CDR3 region is CATSDPPGYGSDEQFF. CDR3 in DNA: TGTGCCACCAGTGATCCCCCTGGCTATGGCTCGGATGAGCAGTTCTTC.

This chain links TRBV10-3 with TRBJ2-1; the match to TRBD2 covers 10 bases. V was pared by 10 bases and J by 10 bases, with 13 bases of the junction left unmatched. The CDR3 is made up of 14 amino acids. The germline V gene has CDR1 ENHRY and CDR2 SYGVKD. CDR3 DNA: TGTGCCACCCGATGGGACAGCGGGAGGGGAGAGCAGTTCTTC. Its translation is CATRWDSGRGEQFF.

V and J are TRBV13 and TRBJ1-2; unclear D gene. Germline lookup yields CDR1 PRHDT and CDR2 FYEKMQ (reference sequence). Trimming left V 11 bases short and J 0 bases short, with 13 bases between. This CDR3 is 13 amino acids long. CDR3 DNA: TGTGCCCCGCGGCCGACTTCTAACTATGGCTACACCTTC. Protein sequence: CAPRPTSNYGYTF.

The genes are TRBV6-1 and TRBJ2-3; TRBD2 matches at 10 bases. Germline CDR1 MNHNS, CDR2 SASEGT. The CDR3 is 14 amino acids. The junction had 9 bases not matched to a gene; V was cut back by 6 bases and J by 9 bases. CDR3 DNA: TGTGCCAGCAGCCCCGAGCGGGGGGGCCAAACGCAGTATTTT. Translating it yields CASSPERGGQTQYF.

This clonotype was recorded once. J is TRBJ2-5 and V is TRBV12-3 or TRBV12-4; D remains unclear. V shed 7 bases and J shed 5 bases, with 14 bases lying between them. The CDR3 extends over 13 amino acids. The CDR3 region has the DNA TGTGCCAGCACCGGACGTCCCGAGGAGACCCAGTACTTC. Translation gives CASTGRPEETQYF.

V is TRBV4-2 and J is TRBJ2-3; D is ambiguous. Germline V gene sequence: CDR1 LGHNA, CDR2 YNFKEQ. The CDR3 contains 15 residues. Trimming shortened V by 3 bases and J by 3 bases, and 13 bases separated the two germline ends. The CDR3 coding sequence is TGTGCCAGCAGCCAGGGCCCCGGACGGACAGATACGCAGTATTTT. This gives the protein CASSQGPGRTDTQYF.

This clonotype was detected once. The chain has TRBV7-2 and TRBJ2-6; D gene uncertain. The CDR3 consists of 14 residues. The ends were cut back, 4 bases at V and 6 bases at J, with 10 bases in the middle. Looked up from germline, CDR1 is SGHTA and CDR2 is FQGNSA. The DNA for the CDR3 is TGTGCCAGCAGCTCGCCGACAAAGGCCAACGTCCTGACTTTC. Encoded protein: CASSSPTKANVLTF.